Shown below are 25 T cell receptor beta chains from a single sample sequenced in a study of blood T cells in healthy people across ages. Then a second PCR, running roughly 6 to 12 cycles, was carried out with a sample-barcoded 5' primer and a J-beta primer mix. MiXCR was run by TCRdb on the 5' RACE reads, yielding one entry per CDR3 protein. Counted here are hundreds of thousands of distinct CDR3 sequences, roughly three fifths occurring once; the ten biggest clones make up roughly 26%. The sample was blood. These TCRs come from a man aged 35-49 years in good health.

V gene TRBV6-2 or TRBV6-3 combines with J gene TRBJ2-7; 10 bases are shared with TRBD2. CDR3 length equals 17 residues. J lost 4 bases, V lost 6 bases, and 15 bases had no gene match. Germline-derived CDR1 and CDR2 are MNHEY and SVGEGT. The CDR3 loop reads CASSRSSGRKRAYEQYF. In nucleotides, the CDR3 is TGTGCCAGCAGCAGATCTAGCGGGAGAAAGAGGGCGTACGAGCAGTACTTC.

This clonotype was detected only once. V usage is TRBV29-1 and J usage is TRBJ1-1; possible D gene TRBD1, 5 bases. Germline V gene sequence: CDR1 SQVTM, CDR2 ANQGSEA. The V end was cut by 6 bases, the J end by 7 bases, with 9 bases between. The CDR3 totals 10 residues. CDR3 sequence: CSVGTGEAFF. CDR3 coding DNA: TGCAGCGTAGGGACGGGTGAAGCTTTCTTT.

The chain carries TRBV20-1 and TRBJ2-5, with 7 bases that match TRBD2. The J call is uncertain, as TRBJ2-7 better fits the DNA end. There are 15 residues in the CDR3. In germline, CDR1 is DFQATT, CDR2 SNEGSKA (reference sequence). Here the CDR3 DNA reads TGCAGTGCTGGGGGGGTCTCCTTCCCTTCCTACGAGCAGTACTTC. It encodes CSAGGVSFPSYEQYF.

This clonotype was picked up one time. A read error is possible here, since a much larger clone lies one base away. The chain employs TRBV29-1 and TRBJ2-1; D ambiguous. TRBJ2-7 matches the DNA end more closely, so the J call is doubtful. In germline, CDR1 is SQVTM, CDR2 ANQGSEA. CDR3 length equals 10 residues. The CDR3 loop reads CSVTAQEQYF. CDR3 nucleotide sequence: TGCAGCGTTACGGCGCAGGAGCAGTACTTC.

V gene TRBV12-3 or TRBV12-4 combines with J gene TRBJ2-3; D uncertain. V lost 4 bases, J lost 5 bases, and 13 bases lay in between. This CDR3 is built from 14 residues. In DNA, the CDR3 is TGTGCCAGCAGTTCACAGCCTCCGGAAGATACGCAGTATTTT. This encodes CASSSQPPEDTQYF.

This chain uses TRBV7-9 with TRBJ2-1; maybe TRBD1 (5 bases). Trimming removed 5 bases at V and 2 bases at J, with 13 bases between. Looked up from germline, CDR1 is SEHNR and CDR2 is FQNEAQ (reference sequence). The CDR3 totals 15 residues. CDR3 nucleotides: TGTGCCAGCAGCCCTATACCAGGGCCCTACAATGAGCAGTTCTTC. It encodes CASSPIPGPYNEQFF.

Ten or more counts support this clonotype. The chain employs TRBV15 and TRBJ2-3; D is unclear. Germline V gene data show CDR1 as LNHNV and CDR2 as YYDKDF (reference sequence). The CDR3 is 13 residues long. Trimming shortened V by 0 bases and J by 0 bases, and 1 base separated the two germline ends. The CDR3 reads CATSRESTDTQYF. Here the CDR3 DNA reads TGTGCCACCAGCAGAGAAAGCACAGATACGCAGTATTTT.

The chain couples TRBV20-1 to TRBJ2-4; D could derive from TRBD1 or TRBD2 (5 bases each). This CDR3 comprises 13 residues. Germline V gene lookup returns CDR1 DFQATT and CDR2 SNEGSKA (reference sequence). V dropped 3 bases and J dropped 8 bases, with 14 bases sitting between them. In DNA, the CDR3 is TGCAGTGCTAGCCGGGACGCCGGGTACATTCAGTACTTC. The encoded protein is CSASRDAGYIQYF.

The chain is built from TRBV7-9 and TRBJ1-2; D is uncertain. V dropped 7 bases and J dropped 3 bases, with 12 bases sitting between them. In germline, CDR1 is SEHNR, CDR2 FQNEAQ (reference sequence). The CDR3 covers 13 residues. The CDR3 region is CASTPVGYYGYTF. The CDR3 DNA sequence: TGTGCCAGCACCCCAGTTGGATACTATGGCTACACCTTC.

V is TRBV20-1 and J is TRBJ2-1; 12 bases are a match to TRBD1. The germline V gene has CDR1 DFQATT and CDR2 SNEGSKA (reference sequence). J was trimmed by 8 bases and V by 4 bases; bases with no gene match: 3. CDR3 size: 13 residues. CDR3 nucleotides: TGCAGTGCTACCGGGACAGGGGGCGATGAGCAGTTCTTC. Translation gives CSATGTGGDEQFF.

This sequence joins TRBV9 and TRBJ2-7; D is unresolved. The last part of the DNA fits TRBJ2-5 better; the J call may be wrong. Germline V CDR1 and CDR2: SGDLS, YYNGEE. The CDR3 totals 14 residues. The CDR3 here is CASSADGRPETQYF. CDR3 nucleotide sequence: TGTGCCAGCAGCGCGGACGGCCGTCCAGAGACCCAGTACTTC.

In this sample, this clonotype turned up a few times. The junction departs from the called germline gene at one end, perhaps through a read error. The chain combines TRBV12-3 or TRBV12-4 with TRBJ2-7, with TRBD2 matching over 7 bases. The J call is doubtful: the DNA matches TRBJ2-5 better. The CDR3 runs to 17 residues. The CDR3 sequence: CASSLSDRGVGRETQYF. The CDR3 DNA sequence: TGCGCCAGCAGTTTAAGCGATCGGGGGGTAGGACGGGAGACCCAGTACTTC.

In its sample, this clonotype was seen a few times. The V and J genes are TRBV7-2 and TRBJ2-5; 10 bases line up with TRBD2. The CDR3 covers 16 residues. Germline V gives CDR1 SGHTA, CDR2 FQGNSA. The trim removed 3 bases at V and 5 bases at J, leaving 9 bases unmatched. The CDR3 sequence is CASSFTLAGVAETQYF. For the CDR3, the DNA is TGTGCCAGCAGCTTCACTCTAGCGGGAGTTGCGGAGACCCAGTACTTC.

The chain carries TRBV24-1 and TRBJ2-5; D might be TRBD2 (7 bases). The germline V gene encodes CDR1 KGHDR and CDR2 SFDVKD. The CDR3 spans 15 residues. Trimming stripped 5 bases from V and 11 bases from J, with 23 bases between. This CDR3 reads CATSAEGGGGREQYF. CDR3 bases: TGTGCCACCAGTGCAGAAGGGGGAGGGGGTCGGGAGCAGTACTTC.

The chain couples TRBV6-1 to TRBJ2-5; 13 nucleotides align to TRBD2. CDR1 is MNHNS, CDR2 SASEGT, per germline. The CDR3 sequence is 20 residues long. V was clipped by 5 bases and J by 4 bases; unmatched bases: 19. The CDR3 sequence: CASSPRSWTSGSSGVETQYF. In DNA, the CDR3 is TGTGCCAGCAGTCCGCGCTCCTGGACTAGCGGGAGTAGCGGCGTAGAGACCCAGTACTTC.

V and J are TRBV6-1 and TRBJ1-2; D remains unclear. Germline values: CDR1 MNHNS, CDR2 SASEGT. V lost 4 bases and J 6 bases, leaving 12 bases between the germline ends. The CDR3 has 13 amino acids. CDR3 nucleotides: TGTGCCAGCAGTGGGCAGAGAGTGAATGGCTACACCTTC. It is translated as CASSGQRVNGYTF.

This clonotype has only a few counts. The CDR3: CASSLSRGTSSSYEQYF. CDR3 DNA: TGCGCCAGCAGCCTTTCCCGAGGAACAAGCAGTTCCTACGAGCAGTACTTC. The rearrangement links TRBV4-1 to TRBJ2-5; no clear D gene. Gene TRBJ2-7 matches the end of the DNA better, so the J call may be wrong. The germline gives CDR1 MGHRA, CDR2 YSYEKL. CDR3 length: 17 residues.

The chain links TRBV3-1 to TRBJ2-7; D is undetermined. From germline, CDR1 is LGHDT and CDR2 YNNKEL (reference sequence). V lost 1 base, J lost 1 base, and 17 bases lay in between. The CDR3 has 17 residues. The CDR3 nucleotides are TGTGCCAGCAGCCAAGTTGTGCAGAAGGGTGAGTCCTACGAGCAGTACTTC. Its protein product is CASSQVVQKGESYEQYF.

Comments on this clonotype: Mismatch with germline at one junction end may stem from a read error. V is TRBV5-6 and J is TRBJ2-1, with D possibly TRBD1 on 5 matching bases. There are 16 residues in the CDR3. CDR1 and CDR2 from the germline V gene are SGHDT and YYEEEE. CDR3 region: CTSSLLIWQGENEQFF. CDR3 DNA sequence: TGTACCAGCAGCTTGTTAATCTGGCAGGGCGAAAATGAGCAGTTCTTC.

The V and J genes are TRBV7-7 and TRBJ2-1; weak D call: TRBD2 (5 bases). Germline assignment: CDR1 SSHAT and CDR2 FNYEAQ (reference sequence). This CDR3 spans 14 amino acids. The V end lost 3 bases, the J end lost 9 bases, and 15 bases lay between the germline ends. CDR3 bases: TGTGCCAGCAGCTTGAGTGGGAGCGGCGGTGAGCAGTTCTTC. Its translation: CASSLSGSGGEQFF. Together with reference TRBV7-7 and TRBJ2-1, the CDR3 gives the full variable domain: GAGVSQSPRYKVTKRGQDVTLRCDPISSHATLYWYQQALGQGPEFLTYFNYEAQPDKSGLPSDRFSAERPEGSISTLTIQRTEQRDSAMYRCASSLSGSGGEQFFGPGTRLTVL.

This clonotype appeared once. V gene TRBV6-1 combines with J gene TRBJ2-7; possibly TRBD1 for D (5 bases). The tail of the sequence fits TRBJ2-5 better, so the J call may be wrong. The CDR3 runs to 15 residues. In germline, CDR1 is MNHNS, CDR2 SASEGT. CDR3 DNA: TGTGCCAGCGTTCCCGGCCAGGGTCCGGTAGAGACCCAGTACTTC. This encodes CASVPGQGPVETQYF.

In its sample, this clonotype was seen once. The CDR3 loop reads CASSFNSEGTSGYTF. The CDR3 nucleotides read TGCGCCAGCAGCTTTAACTCGGAGGGGACCTCTGGCTACACCTTC. The V gene is TRBV5-1, the J gene TRBJ1-2, with TRBD1 as a possible D gene (5 bases). Trimming removed 2 bases from V and 7 bases from J, with 18 bases in between. The CDR3 consists of 15 residues. The germline V gene has CDR1 SGHRS and CDR2 YFSETQ.

This clonotype appeared a few times. V and J are TRBV20-1 and TRBJ1-5; 7 bases agree with TRBD1. Trimming removed 6 bases from V and 1 base from J; junction bases left unmatched: 9. This CDR3 is 15 amino acids long. The germline V gene encodes CDR1 DFQATT and CDR2 SNEGSKA (reference sequence). The CDR3 region is CSASTGARSNQPQHF. CDR3 coding DNA: TGCAGTGCCAGTACAGGGGCGAGGAGCAATCAGCCCCAGCATTTT.

The chain combines TRBV15 with TRBJ2-1; D may correspond to TRBD1 or TRBD2 (5 bases each). V was clipped by 0 bases and J by 9 bases, with 12 bases between them. CDR3 length: 14 amino acids. The V gene's germline CDR1 is LNHNV and CDR2 YYDKDF (reference sequence). The CDR3 region has the DNA TGTGCCACCAGCAGAGATTTTAGTGGGGGTGAGCAGTTCTTC. Residues: CATSRDFSGGEQFF. Looking up the rest from reference TRBV15 and TRBJ2-1 gives the full variable domain: DAMVIQNPRYQVTQFGKPVTLSCSQTLNHNVMYWYQQKSSQAPKLLFHYYDKDFNNEADTPDNFQSRRPNTSFCFLDIRSPGLGDTAMYLCATSRDFSGGEQFFGPGTRLTVL.

About this clonotype: Being one base from a much bigger clone, this may be a read error. The chain links TRBV5-6 to TRBJ2-1; 9 bases map to TRBD1. The CDR3 contains 16 residues. Germline V gene lookup returns CDR1 SGHDT and CDR2 YYEEEE. CDR3 in amino acids: CAGSLGAGTGNNEQFF. The CDR3 nucleotides are TGTGCCGGCAGCTTGGGAGCCGGGACAGGGAACAATGAGCAGTTCTTC.